These 6 T cell receptor beta chains were sequenced from one sample in a study of cytomegalovirus exposure and HLA in healthy donors. The study ran its PCR with 60 Vbeta and 13 Jbeta primers. Libraries were prepared by immunoSEQ multiplex PCR; TCRdb keeps only in-frame clonotypes and omits some of them. This sample has about 62,000 clones; about 90% occur once, and the top ten carry roughly 1.5%. The specimen was PBMCs. These receptors were obtained from a man between 18 and 35 years old in good health and CMV-seronegative.

This sequence joins TRBV5-1 and TRBJ1-6; D might be TRBD1 (6 bases). Germline loops: CDR1 SGHRS, CDR2 YFSETQ. V was cut by 3 bases and J by 10 bases, with 17 bases left in between. This CDR3 contains 15 residues. This chain's CDR3 is CASSSQTGEESPLHF. The CDR3 DNA is TGCGCCAGCAGCTCCCAGACAGGAGAGGAATCACCCCTCCACTTT.

This chain links TRBV30 with TRBJ1-1, with D unclear. The CDR3 is 13 residues long. Germline loops: CDR1 GTSNPN, CDR2 SVGIG (reference sequence). Trimming shortened V by 5 bases and J by 3 bases, and 13 bases separated the two germline ends. The CDR3 is CAWGDFLYTEAFF. CDR3 in DNA: TGTGCCTGGGGTGATTTTTTATACACTGAAGCTTTCTTT.

This rearrangement joins TRBV30 to TRBJ2-1; maybe TRBD1 (5 bases). The V gene's germline CDR1 is GTSNPN and CDR2 SVGIG (reference sequence). This CDR3 is built from 14 residues. The V end was cut by 5 bases, the J end by 0 bases, with 11 bases between. CDR3 residues: CAWDDSGSYNEQFF. The CDR3 DNA reads TGTGCCTGGGATGACAGTGGCTCCTACAATGAGCAGTTCTTC.

This sequence joins TRBV4-1 and TRBJ1-2, with a possible D match to TRBD1 (5 bases). The V end lost 1 base, the J end lost 4 bases, and 13 bases lay between the germline ends. This CDR3 has 15 residues. The germline CDR1 and CDR2 sequences are MGHRA and YSYEKL. The chain's CDR3 is CASSQVPLGGYGYTF. The DNA of the CDR3 is TGCGCCAGCAGCCAAGTCCCCCTGGGGGGCTATGGCTACACCTTC.

This chain connects TRBV2 to TRBJ2-1, with 7 bases aligning to TRBD1. V lost 4 bases and J lost 3; bases outside the gene matches: 12. The CDR3 loop spans 17 amino acids. The germline CDR1 and CDR2 sequences are SNHLY and FYNNEI. In DNA, the CDR3 is TGTGCCAGCAGTGGTTTAGGGACAGCCAAGCACTACAATGAGCAGTTCTTC. Protein product: CASSGLGTAKHYNEQFF.

V is TRBV6-6 and J is TRBJ1-4; D may be TRBD1 (6 bases). Trimming shortened V by 6 bases and J by 5 bases, and 13 bases separated the two germline ends. The CDR3 contains 14 residues. Germline V lookup: CDR1 MNHNY, CDR2 SVGAGI (reference sequence). The CDR3 sequence is CASSPDSPNEKLFF. The CDR3, as DNA: TGTGCCAGCAGCCCGGACAGCCCGAATGAAAAACTGTTTTTT.